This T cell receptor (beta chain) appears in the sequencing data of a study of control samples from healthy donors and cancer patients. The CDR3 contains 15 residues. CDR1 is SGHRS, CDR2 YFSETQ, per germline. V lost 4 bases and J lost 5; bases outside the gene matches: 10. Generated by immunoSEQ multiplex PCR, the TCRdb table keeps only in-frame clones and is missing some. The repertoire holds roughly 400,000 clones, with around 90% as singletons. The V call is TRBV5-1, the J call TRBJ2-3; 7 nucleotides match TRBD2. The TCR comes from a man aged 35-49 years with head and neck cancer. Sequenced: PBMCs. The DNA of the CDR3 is TGCGCCAGCAGCCAGGGACTACCAGCGATAGATACGCAGTATTTT. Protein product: CASSQGLPAIDTQYF. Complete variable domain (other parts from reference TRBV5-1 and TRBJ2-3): KAGVTQTPRYLIKTRGQQVTLSCSPISGHRSVSWYQQTPGQGLQFLFEYFSETQRNKGNFPGRFSGRQFSNSRSEMNVSTLELGDSALYLCASSQGLPAIDTQYFGPGTRLTVL.